A single sample is the source of the 20 T cell receptor beta chains below, sequenced in a study of CD8 T cells in Susac syndrome. After extraction with the RNeasy kit, about 0.5 to 1 ug of the RNA was reverse transcribed using random hexamers. TCRdb independently ran MiXCR on the immunoSEQ multiplex PCR reads; one entry per CDR3 protein. This sample has 150,000 to 160,000 distinct CDR3 sequences, with around 96% found just once. The sequencing input was CD4+ T cells from PBMCs. These receptors all stem from a human donor with Susac syndrome.

The chain employs TRBV6-2 or TRBV6-3 and TRBJ2-7; TRBD1 or TRBD2 may be the D gene (5 bases each). CDR3 length equals 13 residues. Germline CDR1 and CDR2: MNHEY and SVGEGT. The germline V and J ends were trimmed by 8 bases and 1 base, with 12 bases remaining between them. CDR3 sequence: CASGDGLSYEQYF. As DNA, the CDR3 is TGTGCCAGCGGGGACGGTTTGTCCTACGAGCAGTACTTC.

This sequence joins TRBV4-3 and TRBJ2-1, with unresolved D. Trimming pared 4 bases from V and 5 bases from J, leaving 15 bases between. Germline-derived CDR1 and CDR2 are LGHNA and YSLEER. The CDR3 contains 15 residues. CDR3 nucleotides: TGCGCCAGCAGCCCGGCCGCATCGGTGGACAATGAGCAGTTCTTC. Translating gives CASSPAASVDNEQFF.

The chain employs TRBV20-1 and TRBJ2-5; no clear D. The germline gives CDR1 DFQATT, CDR2 SNEGSKA (reference sequence). CDR3 length: 10 amino acids. Trimming left V 6 bases short and J 2 bases short, with 4 bases between. Here the CDR3 DNA reads TGCAGTGCACAGCAAGAGACCCAGTACTTC. It specifies CSAQQETQYF.

V and J are TRBV20-1 and TRBJ1-1; 8 nucleotides align to TRBD1. CDR1 is DFQATT, CDR2 SNEGSKA, per germline (reference sequence). V trimming: 3 bases; J trimming: 6 bases; junction bases outside the gene matches: 9. There are 14 residues in the CDR3. For the CDR3, the DNA is TGCAGTGCTAGGACAGGGGCCCAGCCCGCTGAAGCTTTCTTT. Its translation: CSARTGAQPAEAFF.

The chain links TRBV4-2 to TRBJ2-5, with D perhaps matching TRBD1 or TRBD2 (5 bases each). The CDR3 sequence is 15 residues long. Germline V gene sequence: CDR1 LGHNA, CDR2 YNFKEQ. V was pared by 5 bases and J by 3 bases, with 16 bases between. Here the CDR3 DNA reads TGTGCCAGCAGCTGGAGAGGGGAAAGGGAAGAGACCCAGTACTTC. It translates to CASSWRGEREETQYF.

As concerns this clonotype: The junction does not match germline at one end; this may be a read error. V and J are TRBV13 and TRBJ1-1; D gene uncertain. Germline V gives CDR1 PRHDT, CDR2 FYEKMQ (reference sequence). CDR3 length: 13 amino acids. The CDR3 nucleotides are TGTGCCAGCAGCTTAGAGGTGAACCCTGAAGCTTTCTTT. Translation gives CASSLEVNPEAFF.

The J gene is TRBJ2-4, the V gene TRBV6-5; unclear D gene. Trimming removed 4 bases from V and 2 bases from J, with 6 bases in between. There are 13 residues in the CDR3. Per germline, CDR1 MNHEY and CDR2 SVGAGI. The CDR3 region has the DNA TGTGCCAGCAGTTCTGGAACCAAAAACATTCAGTACTTC. It codes for CASSSGTKNIQYF.

This chain joins TRBV7-2 and TRBJ2-4; a weak D match, TRBD1 (6 bases). V lost 5 bases to trimming and J lost 4 bases, with 18 bases between them. CDR3 size: 16 residues. CDR1 SGHTA and CDR2 FQGNSA come from the germline V gene. CDR3: CASSPWAGGRKNIQYF. The CDR3 DNA sequence: TGTGCCAGCAGCCCATGGGCTGGGGGCCGGAAAAACATTCAGTACTTC.

The CDR3 here is CASSPRGRTEYTGELFF. CDR3 in DNA: TGTGCCAGCAGCCCTAGAGGGCGGACAGAGTACACCGGGGAGCTGTTTTTT. This chain uses TRBV11-2 with TRBJ2-2; TRBD1 is a possible D gene (6 bases). Trimming cost V 5 bases and J 3 bases, with 19 bases left between them. Germline CDR1 SGHAT, CDR2 FQNNGV. The CDR3 is made up of 17 amino acids.

This clonotype showed up just once. This chain joins TRBV20-1 and TRBJ2-3; 8 bases align to TRBD1. The CDR3 contains 15 residues. Germline-derived CDR1 and CDR2 are DFQATT and SNEGSKA (reference sequence). V lost 2 bases and J lost 2; bases outside the gene matches: 6. The CDR3 sequence is CSARIWTGLTDTQYF. The CDR3 DNA reads TGCAGTGCTAGAATATGGACAGGGCTCACAGATACGCAGTATTTT.

The chain uses TRBV5-4 and TRBJ2-7; D may be TRBD1 or TRBD2 (5 bases each). The germline V and J ends were trimmed by 3 bases and 2 bases, with 12 bases remaining between them. The CDR3 consists of 14 residues. Germline assignment: CDR1 SGHNT and CDR2 YYREEE (reference sequence). CDR3 amino acids: CASSWAGTTYEQYF. The CDR3 nucleotides read TGTGCCAGCAGCTGGGCCGGGACGACCTACGAGCAGTACTTC.

V gene TRBV7-3 combines with J gene TRBJ2-1; D uncertain. Trimming pared 1 base from V and 9 bases from J, leaving 7 bases between. There are 12 residues in the CDR3. Germline CDR1 SGHTA, CDR2 FQGTGA. The CDR3 spells CASSLNEREQFF. The CDR3 DNA reads as TGTGCCAGCAGCTTAAACGAGCGTGAGCAGTTCTTC.

This rearrangement joins TRBV29-1 to TRBJ2-1; tentative D call: TRBD1 (6 bases). This CDR3 is 14 amino acids long. Per germline, CDR1 SQVTM and CDR2 ANQGSEA. The V and J ends lost 4 bases and 2 bases respectively, with 12 bases between them. The CDR3 DNA follows: TGCAGCGTTGTAAGGGCAGGGGCCTACAATGAGCAGTTCTTC. Amino acid sequence: CSVVRAGAYNEQFF.

The CDR3 sequence: CASSREGEVYEQYF. The CDR3 DNA follows: TGTGCCAGCAGCCGCGAGGGGGAGGTTTACGAGCAGTACTTC. The chain uses TRBV21-1 and TRBJ2-7; whether TRBD2, the table's D call, matches the DNA was not checked. TRBV21-1 is tagged as a pseudogene. This CDR3 spans 14 amino acids.

J is TRBJ1-1 and V is TRBV29-1; the D is unclear. Germline values: CDR1 SQVTM, CDR2 ANQGSEA. V was cut by 2 bases and J by 0 bases, with 10 bases left in between. The CDR3 sequence is 14 residues long. In DNA, the CDR3 is TGCAGCGTTGAAACACAGATGATGAACACTGAAGCTTTCTTT. Protein product: CSVETQMMNTEAFF.

The rearrangement uses TRBV29-1 and TRBJ2-1; 8 nucleotides agree with TRBD1. Germline trimming cut 5 bases from V and 11 bases from J; bases unmatched to any gene: 14. The CDR3 runs 14 residues. Germline CDR1 is SQVTM and CDR2 is ANQGSEA. The CDR3 spells CSVSPGQATPKQFF. CDR3 nucleotides: TGCAGCGTTTCACCGGGACAGGCTACCCCAAAGCAGTTCTTC.

This chain connects TRBV25-1 to TRBJ1-2; D is uncertain. The V end lost 1 base, the J end lost 8 bases, and 5 bases lay between the germline ends. Germline-derived CDR1 and CDR2 are MGHDK and SYGVNS. The CDR3 totals 11 residues. The CDR3: CASSELGGYTF. In nucleotides, the CDR3 is TGTGCCAGCAGTGAATTAGGAGGCTACACCTTC.

This clonotype was observed once. This sequence joins TRBV12-3 or TRBV12-4 and TRBJ2-1; TRBD2 matches at 11 bases. The V gene end was trimmed by 3 bases and the J gene end by 10 bases; junction bases not matched to a gene: 5. This CDR3 spans 14 amino acids. CDR3 bases: TGTGCCAGCAGTTTGACTAGCGGGGTGGAGGAGCAGTTCTTC. Residues: CASSLTSGVEEQFF.

The chain joins TRBV11-1 to TRBJ2-3; tentative D call: TRBD1 (6 bases). V shed 3 bases and J shed 9 bases, with 7 bases lying between them. CDR3 length: 11 amino acids. In germline, CDR1 is SGHAT, CDR2 FQDESV (reference sequence). The CDR3 DNA is TGTGCCAGCAGCTTCGGACAGACGCAGTATTTT. Translation gives CASSFGQTQYF.

The J gene is TRBJ2-5, the V gene TRBV4-3, with no clear D. Trimming pared 0 bases from V and 4 bases from J, leaving 9 bases between. Germline CDR1 LGHNA, CDR2 YSLEER. This CDR3 region has 14 residues. The CDR3 reads CASSQEHPAETQYF. The CDR3 coding sequence is TGCGCCAGCAGCCAAGAACATCCGGCAGAGACCCAGTACTTC.